A selection of T cell receptor beta chains follows, all from one sample in a study of blood T cell repertoires in COVID-19. This table comes from immunoSEQ multiplex PCR, and its TCRdb copy is limited to in-frame clones, with some not included. The sample includes 300,000 or so clones, more than 75% of them seen just once. Sequences were obtained from PBMCs or T cells enriched from blood (not recorded which). The receptors were gathered from a man aged 55 to 70 who had recovered from COVID-19. CDR3s include the opening cysteine and the closing phenylalanine or tryptophan. Only part of the rows carry a size: once, few, many, or a class if the clone is expanded.

CDR3: CASSVGGGTYEQYF; size: NA; V: TRBV9; J: TRBJ2-7
CDR3: CASSSDPTGWVRGYTF; size: NA; V: TRBV6-5; J: TRBJ1-2
CDR3: CAGRQETVNSPLHF; size: few; V: TRBV6-5; J: TRBJ1-6
CDR3: CASSPHRDQPQHF; size: NA; V: TRBV18; J: TRBJ1-5
CDR3: CASRRTGRSNQPQHF; size: NA; V: TRBV4-1; J: TRBJ1-5
CDR3: CASSTFRDGELFF; size: NA; V: TRBV7-2; J: TRBJ2-2
CDR3: CASSLEGGATGELFF; size: NA; V: TRBV7-8; J: TRBJ2-2
CDR3: CAISESNGLGYTF; size: NA; V: TRBV10-3; J: TRBJ1-2
CDR3: CASSRQLRSYGYTF; size: NA; V: TRBV7-9; J: TRBJ1-2
CDR3: CASSVAGGTGAYEQYF; size: NA; V: TRBV9; J: TRBJ2-7
CDR3: CASSIRGNQPQHF; size: NA; V: TRBV19; J: TRBJ1-5
CDR3: CASSSRQAGELFF; size: once; V: TRBV6-6; J: TRBJ2-2
CDR3: CASSSLENSPLHF; size: NA; V: TRBV5-1; J: TRBJ1-6
CDR3: CASSHNPLGETQYF; size: NA; V: TRBV7-6; J: TRBJ2-5
CDR3: CSASLLAIASTDTQYF; size: NA; V: TRBV20-1; J: TRBJ2-3
CDR3: CASSFPAGSKNIQYF; size: NA; V: TRBV5-8; J: TRBJ2-4
CDR3: CASSSSDRDNEQFF; size: NA; V: TRBV11-1; J: TRBJ2-1
CDR3: CSVRKGLGATEAFF; size: NA; V: TRBV29-1; J: TRBJ1-1
CDR3: CAWSPHSSGQVAHTIYF; size: NA; V: TRBV30; J: TRBJ1-3
CDR3: CASSLGTGDAYEQYF; size: NA; V: TRBV7-9; J: TRBJ2-7
CDR3: CAWSVKTSPFLDTQYF; size: NA; V: TRBV30; J: TRBJ2-3
CDR3: CASSSGSISGQETQYF; size: NA; V: TRBV5-1; J: TRBJ2-5
CDR3: CASSQGLAGGRTGELFF; size: NA; V: TRBV4-1; J: TRBJ2-2
CDR3: CASTGRDYRETQYF; size: NA; V: TRBV27; J: TRBJ2-5
CDR3: CASSQEFGGPGGETQYF; size: NA; V: TRBV4-2; J: TRBJ2-5
CDR3: CASRPTGLTSYEQYF; size: NA; V: TRBV5-1; J: TRBJ2-7
CDR3: CASSGQEHSYEQYF; size: few; V: TRBV10-2; J: TRBJ2-7
CDR3: CAISESTGGTRRGYTF; size: NA; V: TRBV10-3; J: TRBJ1-2
CDR3: CASKGTGVTEAFF; size: NA; V: TRBV25-1; J: TRBJ1-1
CDR3: CAWSGEGSPLHF; size: NA; V: TRBV30; J: TRBJ1-6
CDR3: CASSGGCVLFTGELFF; size: NA; V: TRBV6-4; J: TRBJ2-2
CDR3: CASRAGTVNSPLHF; size: NA; V: TRBV2; J: TRBJ1-6
CDR3: CASSLGGVGRETQYF; size: NA; V: TRBV7-2; J: TRBJ2-5
CDR3: CASSFEEDDRTEATNEKLFF; size: NA; V: TRBV27; J: TRBJ1-4
CDR3: CASSLGTSGGSRSTDTQYF; size: NA; V: TRBV5-8; J: TRBJ2-3
CDR3: CASSYSSGGVETQYF; size: NA; V: TRBV6-5; J: TRBJ2-5
CDR3: CASSLGGQGAHSGYTF; size: NA; V: TRBV7-2; J: TRBJ1-2
CDR3: CAISETARNSPLHF; size: once; V: TRBV10-3; J: TRBJ1-6
CDR3: CASSIAGFGYGYTF; size: NA; V: TRBV19; J: TRBJ1-2
CDR3: CASSQDGTGDQEKLFF; size: NA; V: TRBV4-2; J: TRBJ1-4
CDR3: CASSAGIGSATNEKLFF; size: NA; V: TRBV19; J: TRBJ1-4
CDR3: CASSPPGPAEKLFF; size: NA; V: TRBV27; J: TRBJ1-4
CDR3: CASSISGGELFF; size: NA; V: TRBV19; J: TRBJ2-2
CDR3: CASSLPGTGVGNTIYF; size: NA; V: TRBV7-9; J: TRBJ1-3
CDR3: CASSQARDRDQPQHF; size: NA; V: TRBV4-2; J: TRBJ1-5
CDR3: CSAGDSSGYTF; size: NA; V: TRBV20-1; J: TRBJ1-2
CDR3: CASSYSTGIGYTF; size: NA; V: TRBV6-2/TRBV6-3; J: TRBJ1-2
CDR3: CASNRAGPYEQYF; size: NA; V: TRBV6-5; J: TRBJ2-7
CDR3: CASSLVRSNQPQHF; size: NA; V: TRBV28; J: TRBJ1-5